The text below deals with one TCR beta chain. The target antigen is unknown. What was amplified from RNA transcripts were TCR beta CDR3 regions. The TCR CDR3 first-round RT-PCR relied on the HTBI primer set. TCRdb used MiXCR to reprocess the multiplex PCR reads, holding one entry per CDR3 protein. The sample has nearly 600,000 distinct CDR3 sequences, 12% to 15% seen once. The CDR3 length is 12 residues. CDR1 is SEHNR and CDR2 is FQNEAQ in the germline V gene (reference sequence). The V end was cut by 5 bases, the J end by 7 bases, with 9 bases between. This sample is part of a study of T cells in Graves' hyperthyroidism and ophthalmopathy. General observations from the study: Through a model of 13 V-J features, ophthalmopathy was separated from stable hyperthyroidism.

The TCR originated in a woman under 30 with Graves' ophthalmopathy. Sequenced sample: blood. This chain joins TRBV7-9 and TRBJ1-3, with D unresolved. The CDR3 here is CASSLPANTIYF. CDR3 DNA sequence: TGTGCCAGCAGCCTGCCCGCCAACACCATATATTTT. Full variable domain (outside the CDR3, taken from reference TRBV7-9 and TRBJ1-3): DTGVSQNPRHKITKRGQNVTFRCDPISEHNRLYWYRQTLGQGPEFLTYFQNEAQLEKSRLLSDRFSAERPKGSFSTLEIQRTEQGDSAMYLCASSLPANTIYFGEGSWLTVV.